This T cell receptor beta chain was identified in a study of blood T cell repertoires in COVID-19. Overall study: Collection of acute and convalescent COVID-19 samples took place in the United States, Italy and Spain.

The CDR3 runs to 13 residues. CDR1 SGHNT and CDR2 YENEEA come from the germline V gene. V was shortened by 6 bases and J by 8 bases, with 14 bases between the two germline ends. In the original workflow: Researchers report that nucleated cell counts were estimated from reference gene primer amplification. This table comes from immunoSEQ multiplex PCR, and its TCRdb copy is limited to in-frame clones, with some not included. The V and J calls and clone size are taken from that table; D and trimming were inferred from the DNA. The table records about 130,000 clones, about nine tenths of them present only once.

Sequencing was performed on peripheral blood. The clonotype was recovered from a man in his forties or fifties with active COVID-19. V and J are TRBV11-3 and TRBJ2-1; D gene ambiguous. The chain's CDR3 is CASRVPRSDEQFF. CDR3 bases: TGTGCCAGCAGGGTCCCCAGGTCCGATGAGCAGTTCTTC.